These T cell receptor beta chains were read from a single sample in a study of T cell repertoires in cytomegalovirus infection. TCRdb reprocessed the reads with MiXCR, giving one entry per CDR3 protein. The data hold roughly 130,000 distinct CDR3 sequences, with approximately 9.2% observed a single time. Sequencing input: PBMCs. The receptors derive from a human donor in good health (CMV status not recorded). Some clones in this sample may be carry-over from other donors' samples. Each CDR3 is given with its conserved first and last residue. Fields, in order: clone size, V gene, J gene, D gene, CDR3 DNA, CDR3 protein. The D gene is left open where the match is weak. Some rows mark clone size as missing; the rest say once, few, many or name a class of expanded clone.

clone_size: many; v_call: TRBV7-2; j_call: TRBJ2-3; d_call: -; cdr3_nt: TGTGCCAGCAGCTTACAGGATACGCAGTATTTT; cdr3_aa: CASSLQDTQYF
clone_size: many; v_call: TRBV7-2; j_call: TRBJ1-5; d_call: -; cdr3_nt: TGTGCCAGCAGTCATGCCCAGAACGGTCAGCCCCAGCATTTT; cdr3_aa: CASSHAQNGQPQHF
clone_size: many; v_call: TRBV2; j_call: TRBJ2-1; d_call: -; cdr3_nt: TGTGCCAGCAGTGAAGCGCTGAGTGGAAACGAGCAGTTCTTC; cdr3_aa: CASSEALSGNEQFF
clone_size: -; v_call: TRBV29-1; j_call: TRBJ2-6; d_call: -; cdr3_nt: TGCAGCGTTTGGTTTTCTGGGGCCAACGTCCTGACTTTC; cdr3_aa: CSVWFSGANVLTF
clone_size: -; v_call: TRBV29-1; j_call: TRBJ2-7; d_call: TRBD2; cdr3_nt: TGCAGCGTACTGAGCGGGGGGTACGAGCAGTACTTC; cdr3_aa: CSVLSGGYEQYF
clone_size: -; v_call: TRBV3-1; j_call: TRBJ1-5; d_call: -; cdr3_nt: TGTGCCAGCAGCCAGGGTGCGGAACAGCCCCAGCATTTT; cdr3_aa: CASSQGAEQPQHF
clone_size: -; v_call: TRBV6-5; j_call: TRBJ1-2; d_call: -; cdr3_nt: TGTGCCAGCATCGCCGTCTCTGGGGACGACTATGGCTACACCTTC; cdr3_aa: CASIAVSGDDYGYTF
clone_size: many; v_call: TRBV28; j_call: TRBJ2-5; d_call: -; cdr3_nt: TGTGCCAGCAGGACCGAAACTCAAGAGACCCAGTACTTC; cdr3_aa: CASRTETQETQYF
clone_size: many; v_call: TRBV7-8; j_call: TRBJ1-2; d_call: TRBD1; cdr3_nt: TGTGCCAGCCGCCGAGGGGGACAGGGGGGCCATGGCTACACCTTC; cdr3_aa: CASRRGGQGGHGYTF
clone_size: many; v_call: TRBV5-5; j_call: TRBJ2-7; d_call: TRBD1; cdr3_nt: TGTGCCAGCAGCTTAGCGACAGGGGAAAAATTCGAGCAGTACTTC; cdr3_aa: CASSLATGEKFEQYF
clone_size: many; v_call: TRBV4-1; j_call: TRBJ1-5; d_call: -; cdr3_nt: TGCGCCAGCAGCCAAGATCAGTCTCAGCCCCAGCATTTT; cdr3_aa: CASSQDQSQPQHF
clone_size: many; v_call: TRBV14; j_call: TRBJ2-7; d_call: -; cdr3_nt: TGTGCCAGCAGCCAACATGGGCAGGGGGGATACGAGCAGTACTTC; cdr3_aa: CASSQHGQGGYEQYF
clone_size: -; v_call: TRBV6-2/TRBV6-3; j_call: TRBJ1-1; d_call: TRBD1; cdr3_nt: TGTGCCAGCAGCACCCCAGGGCAGGGGGTACGTCACACTGAAGCTTTCTTT; cdr3_aa: CASSTPGQGVRHTEAFF
clone_size: many; v_call: TRBV6-6; j_call: TRBJ1-4; d_call: TRBD1; cdr3_nt: TGTGCCAGCAGTGGGACAGTCAATGAAAAACTGTTTTTT; cdr3_aa: CASSGTVNEKLFF
clone_size: few; v_call: TRBV2; j_call: TRBJ1-1; d_call: -; cdr3_nt: TGTGCCAGCAATCTGGTGGGCCAGGGTAAAGCTGAAGCTTTCTTT; cdr3_aa: CASNLVGQGKAEAFF
clone_size: many; v_call: TRBV6-2/TRBV6-3; j_call: TRBJ2-7; d_call: TRBD1; cdr3_nt: TGTGCCAGCAGTTCGGGACAGGGGGCCAACGAGCAGTACTTC; cdr3_aa: CASSSGQGANEQYF
clone_size: few; v_call: TRBV6-8; j_call: TRBJ2-5; d_call: TRBD2; cdr3_nt: TGTGCCAGCAGTTACTCTGTCGGTAGCGGGGCCGAGAGGGAGACCCAGTACTTC; cdr3_aa: CASSYSVGSGAERETQYF
clone_size: few; v_call: TRBV6-1; j_call: TRBJ2-7; d_call: TRBD2; cdr3_nt: TGTGCCAGCACCACGGGGGGAGAGCAGTACTTC; cdr3_aa: CASTTGGEQYF
clone_size: many; v_call: TRBV28; j_call: TRBJ1-1; d_call: -; cdr3_nt: TGTGCCAGCAGTTCCGGGCGTGGGGCTGGCACTGAAGCTTTCTTT; cdr3_aa: CASSSGRGAGTEAFF
clone_size: few; v_call: TRBV20-1; j_call: TRBJ1-1; d_call: -; cdr3_nt: TGCAGTGCTAGAGAGAGCGGCCAGGGGACCGCTGAAGCTTTCTTT; cdr3_aa: CSARESGQGTAEAFF
clone_size: few; v_call: TRBV2; j_call: TRBJ2-5; d_call: TRBD1; cdr3_nt: TGTGCCAGCAGCGCCTCACAGGGGGCTGGGGAGGAGACCCAGTACTTC; cdr3_aa: CASSASQGAGEETQYF